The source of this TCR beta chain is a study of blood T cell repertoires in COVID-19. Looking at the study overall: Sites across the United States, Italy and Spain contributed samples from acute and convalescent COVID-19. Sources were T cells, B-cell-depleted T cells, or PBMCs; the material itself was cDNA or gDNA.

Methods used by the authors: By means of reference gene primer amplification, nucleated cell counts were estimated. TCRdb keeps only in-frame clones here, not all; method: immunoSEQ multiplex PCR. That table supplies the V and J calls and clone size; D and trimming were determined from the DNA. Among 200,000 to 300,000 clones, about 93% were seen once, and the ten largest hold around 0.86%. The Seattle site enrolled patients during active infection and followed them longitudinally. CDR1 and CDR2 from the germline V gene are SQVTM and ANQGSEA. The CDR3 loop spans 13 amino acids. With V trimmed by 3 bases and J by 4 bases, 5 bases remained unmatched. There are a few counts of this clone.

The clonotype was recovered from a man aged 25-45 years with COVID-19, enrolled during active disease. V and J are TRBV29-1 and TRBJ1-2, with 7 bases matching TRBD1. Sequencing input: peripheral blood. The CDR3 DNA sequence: TGCAGCGTTGAGGGGCAGGGGGGCTATGGCTACACCTTC. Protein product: CSVEGQGGYGYTF.